A selection of T cell receptor beta chains follows, all from one sample in a study of blood T cell repertoires in COVID-19. Profiled with immunoSEQ multiplex PCR; TCRdb holds only in-frame clones, not every one. Among some 60,000 clones, about 91% were seen once, and the ten largest hold 2% to 2.5%. Material: peripheral blood. The receptors derive from a man aged 55 to 70 with acute or convalescent COVID-19. The CDR3 runs from the conserved cysteine through the conserved F or W. A D gene is named only where the DNA matches it firmly. Part of the rows lack a size; the others show once, few, many or a class for expanded clones.

v_gene: TRBV7-3; j_gene: TRBJ1-5; abundance: -; d_gene: -; CDR3aa: CASSLAGDQPQHF; CDR3nt: TGTGCCAGCAGCTTAGCAGGGGATCAGCCCCAGCATTTT
v_gene: TRBV19; j_gene: TRBJ1-1; abundance: few; d_gene: -; CDR3aa: CASRGGRMNTEAFF; CDR3nt: TGTGCCAGTAGGGGGGGACGAATGAACACTGAAGCTTTCTTT
v_gene: TRBV7-3; j_gene: TRBJ2-5; abundance: -; d_gene: TRBD2; CDR3aa: CASSASGGQGETQYF; CDR3nt: TGTGCCAGCAGCGCCAGCGGGGGCCAAGGAGAGACCCAGTACTTC
v_gene: TRBV9; j_gene: TRBJ2-2; abundance: -; d_gene: -; CDR3aa: CASSVGSRLGELFF; CDR3nt: TGTGCCAGCAGCGTAGGTAGCAGACTCGGGGAGCTGTTTTTT
v_gene: TRBV5-1; j_gene: TRBJ2-1; abundance: few; d_gene: -; CDR3aa: CASSLRGSYNEQFF; CDR3nt: TGCGCCAGCAGCTTACGGGGCTCCTACAATGAGCAGTTCTTC
v_gene: TRBV28; j_gene: TRBJ1-2; abundance: -; d_gene: -; CDR3aa: CASSLWEDQGGYTF; CDR3nt: TGTGCCAGCAGTTTATGGGAGGACCAAGGAGGCTACACCTTC
v_gene: TRBV6-1; j_gene: TRBJ2-1; abundance: -; d_gene: TRBD2; CDR3aa: CASSETGLVGSYNEQFF; CDR3nt: TGTGCCAGCAGTGAGACGGGACTAGTGGGCTCCTACAATGAGCAGTTCTTC
v_gene: TRBV6-5; j_gene: TRBJ2-1; abundance: -; d_gene: -; CDR3aa: CASSLRGSSYNEQFF; CDR3nt: TGTGCCAGCAGCCTTCGGGGTAGCTCCTACAATGAGCAGTTCTTC
v_gene: TRBV4-3; j_gene: TRBJ1-2; abundance: -; d_gene: TRBD1; CDR3aa: CASSQDLAGGVSNYGYTF; CDR3nt: TGCGCCAGCAGCCAAGATTTAGCAGGGGGAGTTTCTAACTATGGCTACACCTTC
v_gene: TRBV3-1/TRBV3-2; j_gene: TRBJ1-3; abundance: -; d_gene: -; CDR3aa: CASSQEAGLSGNTIYF; CDR3nt: TGTGCCAGCAGCCAAGAGGCGGGGCTCTCTGGAAACACCATATATTTT
v_gene: TRBV27; j_gene: TRBJ1-6; abundance: -; d_gene: -; CDR3aa: CASSLGGIRSPLHF; CDR3nt: TGTGCCAGCTCCCTCGGGGGGATTCGGTCACCCCTCCACTTT
v_gene: TRBV28; j_gene: TRBJ2-3; abundance: -; d_gene: TRBD1; CDR3aa: CASSFVGQGVNTQYF; CDR3nt: TGTGCCAGCAGTTTCGTGGGACAGGGAGTGAATACGCAGTATTTT
v_gene: TRBV28; j_gene: TRBJ1-5; abundance: -; d_gene: -; CDR3aa: CASSLERLLSQPQHF; CDR3nt: TGTGCCAGCAGTTTAGAGCGCCTTCTAAGCCAGCCCCAGCATTTT
v_gene: TRBV5-1; j_gene: TRBJ2-3; abundance: -; d_gene: -; CDR3aa: CASIAGTSTDTQYF; CDR3nt: TGCGCCAGCATTGCCGGGACTAGCACAGATACGCAGTATTTT
v_gene: TRBV3-1/TRBV3-2; j_gene: TRBJ2-5; abundance: -; d_gene: TRBD2; CDR3aa: CASSQDPASGETQYF; CDR3nt: TGTGCCAGCAGCCAAGATCCGGCTAGCGGGGAGACCCAGTACTTC
v_gene: TRBV28; j_gene: TRBJ2-1; abundance: -; d_gene: TRBD2; CDR3aa: CASSLSGREGYNEQFF; CDR3nt: TGTGCCAGCAGTTTAAGTGGTCGGGAGGGGTACAATGAGCAGTTCTTC
v_gene: TRBV28; j_gene: TRBJ2-7; abundance: once; d_gene: -; CDR3aa: CASSRSGSVFYEQYF; CDR3nt: TGTGCCAGCAGCAGATCAGGGTCGGTATTCTACGAGCAGTACTTC
v_gene: TRBV7-9; j_gene: TRBJ1-2; abundance: -; d_gene: TRBD1; CDR3aa: CASREGTGDYGYTF; CDR3nt: TGTGCCAGCAGGGAAGGGACAGGGGACTATGGCTACACCTTC
v_gene: TRBV19; j_gene: TRBJ1-2; abundance: -; d_gene: TRBD1; CDR3aa: CASSIPRQGVSYGYTF; CDR3nt: TGTGCCAGTAGTATACCGCGACAGGGGGTTTCCTATGGCTACACCTTC
v_gene: TRBV28; j_gene: TRBJ1-2; abundance: -; d_gene: -; CDR3aa: CASRAAGATINYGYTF; CDR3nt: TGTGCCAGCAGGGCTGCAGGGGCGACAATTAACTATGGCTACACCTTC
v_gene: TRBV19; j_gene: TRBJ2-1; abundance: -; d_gene: -; CDR3aa: CASSLYGRSIVNEQFF; CDR3nt: TGTGCCAGTAGTCTCTACGGCCGGAGTATTGTAAATGAGCAGTTCTTC
v_gene: TRBV5-1; j_gene: TRBJ2-1; abundance: -; d_gene: TRBD2; CDR3aa: CASSSHTGLAGGGNEQFF; CDR3nt: TGCGCCAGCAGCTCACACACTGGACTAGCGGGGGGAGGCAATGAGCAGTTCTTC
v_gene: TRBV7-9; j_gene: TRBJ2-3; abundance: -; d_gene: -; CDR3aa: CASSPAPGNTDTQYF; CDR3nt: TGTGCCAGCAGCCCAGCCCCCGGGAACACAGATACGCAGTATTTT
v_gene: TRBV5-1; j_gene: TRBJ2-1; abundance: -; d_gene: TRBD2; CDR3aa: CASSLGLAEGYNEQFF; CDR3nt: TGCGCCAGCAGCCTCGGACTAGCGGAGGGGTACAATGAGCAGTTCTTC
v_gene: TRBV5-4; j_gene: TRBJ2-5; abundance: -; d_gene: TRBD1; CDR3aa: CASSRGTDQETQYF; CDR3nt: TGTGCCAGCAGCAGGGGGACAGACCAAGAGACCCAGTACTTC
v_gene: TRBV15; j_gene: TRBJ2-6; abundance: -; d_gene: -; CDR3aa: CATSREGGPISGSRANVLTF; CDR3nt: TGTGCCACCAGCAGAGAGGGGGGGCCTATATCTGGCTCGAGGGCCAACGTCCTGACTTTC
v_gene: TRBV13; j_gene: TRBJ1-2; abundance: -; d_gene: -; CDR3aa: CASSLGAGGTGRGYTF; CDR3nt: TGTGCCAGCAGCTTAGGAGCGGGGGGAACAGGACGCGGCTACACCTTC
v_gene: TRBV11-3; j_gene: TRBJ2-3; abundance: -; d_gene: -; CDR3aa: CASSHRDSRRDTQYF; CDR3nt: TGTGCCAGCAGCCACCGGGACTCGAGGCGGGATACGCAGTATTTT
v_gene: TRBV19; j_gene: TRBJ1-1; abundance: -; d_gene: -; CDR3aa: CASSISGEAFF; CDR3nt: TGTGCCAGTAGTATATCAGGGGAAGCTTTCTTT